These 26 T cell receptor beta chains share one sample of origin, sequenced in a study of regulatory T cells in long-lasting Graves disease. Building of the TCR beta libraries involved iRepertoire HTBI primers and Arm-PCR of CDR3 regions. TCRdb reprocessed the multiplex PCR reads via MiXCR and lists one record per CDR3 protein. The sample shows around 480,000 distinct CDR3 sequences, 15% to 20% of them seen only once. As for time point: newly diagnosed GD, antithyroid drugs for less than 3 months. Following extraction of RNA from PBMCs, that RNA was used to make the TCR library. The data also belong to a second study, concerning T cells in Graves' hyperthyroidism and ophthalmopathy.

Sequences were derived from peripheral blood mononuclear cells (PBMCs), sampled at new diagnosis, from a patient treated with antithyroid drugs. All receptors come from a middle-aged man with Graves disease.

This rearrangement joins TRBV6-1 to TRBJ2-5; D gene ambiguous. V was shortened by 8 bases and J by 5 bases, with 15 bases between the two germline ends. CDR1 and CDR2 from the germline V gene are MNHNS and SASEGT. This CDR3 region has 13 residues. The chain's CDR3 is CASRPPGRETQYF. DNA for the CDR3: TGTGCCAGCCGGCCCCCCGGTCGGGAGACCCAGTACTTC.

This chain uses TRBV7-6 with TRBJ2-3; a possible D gene is TRBD1 (6 bases). With 1 base removed from V and 5 bases from J, the gap between germline ends came to 10 bases. CDR1 is SGHVS, CDR2 FNYEAQ, per germline. This CDR3 is built from 14 residues. The CDR3 DNA sequence: TGTGCCAGCAGCTTAGGGACAGCGGAAGATACGCAGTATTTT. As protein: CASSLGTAEDTQYF. The full variable domain, its missing parts supplied by reference TRBV7-6 and TRBJ2-3, is GAGVSQSPRYKVTKRGQDVALRCDPISGHVSLYWYRQALGQGPEFLTYFNYEAQQDKSGLPNDRFSAERPEGSISTLTIQRTEQRDSAMYRCASSLGTAEDTQYFGPGTRLTVL.

This clonotype was seen ten or more times. The chain has TRBV5-1 and TRBJ2-1; weak D call: TRBD1 (6 bases). The germline gives CDR1 SGHRS, CDR2 YFSETQ. The CDR3 is 16 residues long. The V end was cut by 0 bases, the J end by 0 bases, with 10 bases between. The CDR3 DNA follows: TGCGCCAGCAGCTTGGGGCCGGACAGCTCCTACAATGAGCAGTTCTTC. This gives the protein CASSLGPDSSYNEQFF.

This clonotype was observed a few times. The chain employs TRBV6-2 or TRBV6-3 and TRBJ2-3; 12 bases map to TRBD2. The CDR3 consists of 15 residues. The germline V gene has CDR1 MNHEY and CDR2 SVGEGT. Trimming removed 6 bases from V and 4 bases from J; junction bases left unmatched: 5. CDR3 nucleotide sequence: TGTGCCAGCAGACTAGCGGGAGGTGGGGCAGATACGCAGTATTTT. This translates into CASRLAGGGADTQYF.

For this clonotype: A read error likely explains this, since a far larger clone differs by one base. The rearrangement joins TRBV28 to TRBJ2-7; TRBD2 is a possible D gene (6 bases). This CDR3 contains 13 residues. Trimming stripped 11 bases from V and 4 bases from J, with 18 bases between. Germline lookup yields CDR1 MDHEN and CDR2 SYDVKM. The CDR3 DNA follows: TGTGCCGGCGCGAGGGCGGGGATTTACGAGCAGTACTTC. The encoded protein is CAGARAGIYEQYF.

The chain employs TRBV27 and TRBJ2-2; the match to TRBD1 covers 10 bases. Germline lookup yields CDR1 MNHEY and CDR2 SMNVEV (reference sequence). Trimming at V came to 6 bases and at J to 9 bases, leaving 7 bases not matched to a gene. The CDR3 runs 14 residues. The CDR3 here is CASRRQGAGRELFF. The CDR3 DNA follows: TGTGCCAGCAGACGACAGGGGGCGGGCCGGGAGCTGTTTTTT.

This clonotype was observed a handful of times. This rearrangement joins TRBV19 to TRBJ1-4, with 7 bases aligning to TRBD1. Germline trimming cut 2 bases from V and 11 bases from J; bases unmatched to any gene: 8. Germline CDR1 reads LNHDA; CDR2 reads SQIVND (reference sequence). The CDR3 length is 14 residues. The CDR3 DNA reads as TGTGCCAGTAGTATAACCGGGACAGTCGAGAAACTGTTTTTT. Translating gives CASSITGTVEKLFF.

At least ten counts were recorded for this clonotype. J is TRBJ1-2 and V is TRBV7-2; no reliable D call. CDR1 is SGHTA and CDR2 is FQGNSA in the germline V gene. The germline V and J ends were trimmed by 4 bases and 4 bases, with 19 bases remaining between them. The CDR3 loop spans 16 amino acids. The CDR3 is CASSSKRLGFGYGYTF. The CDR3, as DNA: TGTGCCAGCAGCTCGAAGCGCCTCGGGTTCGGCTATGGCTACACCTTC.

The chain couples TRBV20-1 to TRBJ2-5, with TRBD2 matching 8 bases. Germline CDR1 and CDR2: DFQATT and SNEGSKA (reference sequence). Trimming removed 4 bases from V and 5 bases from J; junction bases left unmatched: 9. The CDR3 has 14 amino acids. This chain's CDR3 is CSAKSGRRRETQYF. The CDR3 region has the DNA TGCAGTGCTAAGAGCGGGAGAAGGCGGGAGACCCAGTACTTC.

There are many counts of this clonotype. The rearrangement links TRBV2 to TRBJ1-6; a possible D gene is TRBD1 (6 bases). The length of the CDR3 is 14 residues. Trimming left V 7 bases short and J 7 bases short, with 14 bases between. Per germline, CDR1 SNHLY and CDR2 FYNNEI. In DNA, the CDR3 is TGTGCCAGCACGCCTAGGGGGGGAAATTCACCCCTCCACTTT. Its protein is CASTPRGGNSPLHF.

Ten or more counts support this clonotype. The V call is TRBV7-9, the J call TRBJ1-3, with D unresolved. Germline V gene lookup returns CDR1 SEHNR and CDR2 FQNEAQ (reference sequence). The CDR3 extends over 15 amino acids. With 5 bases removed from V and 3 bases from J, the gap between germline ends came to 14 bases. The CDR3 nucleotides are TGTGCCAGCAGCCGAGTGAGAGGATTTGGAAACACCATATATTTT. Translating it yields CASSRVRGFGNTIYF.

For this clonotype: A much bigger clone sits one base away, suggesting this may be a read error. The J gene is TRBJ1-1, the V gene TRBV2; the match to TRBD1 covers 8 bases. Per germline, CDR1 SNHLY and CDR2 FYNNEI. This CDR3 is built from 13 residues. CDR3 DNA sequence: TGTGCCAGCAGCGGGACAGGACATATCAAAGCTTCCTTT. It codes for CASSGTGHIKASF.

The table lists this clonotype with many counts. The CDR3 DNA is TGTGCCAGCAGCCCTAGGACAGGGTTGAACACTGAAGCTTTCTTT. Protein sequence: CASSPRTGLNTEAFF. The V gene is TRBV11-2, the J gene TRBJ1-1, with TRBD1 matching over 8 bases. The CDR3 is 15 amino acids. The V gene's germline CDR1 is SGHAT and CDR2 FQNNGV. V lost 5 bases to trimming and J lost 0 bases; unmatched junction nucleotides: 5.

In this sample, this clonotype turned up many times. The chain joins TRBV28 to TRBJ2-7, with 7 bases matching TRBD2. V was clipped by 7 bases and J by 3 bases; unmatched bases: 12. This CDR3 has 15 residues. Germline CDR1 reads MDHEN; CDR2 reads SYDVKM. CDR3 in amino acids: CASTSGGGNNYEQYF. The DNA of the CDR3 is TGTGCCAGCACCTCCGGGGGAGGGAATAACTACGAGCAGTACTTC.

The chain joins TRBV20-1 to TRBJ1-2; TRBD1 aligns across 8 bases. CDR1 is DFQATT, CDR2 SNEGSKA, per germline (reference sequence). V lost 4 bases to trimming and J lost 6 bases; unmatched junction nucleotides: 13. The CDR3 loop spans 15 amino acids. CDR3: CSATTGTGVRNGYTF. The CDR3 coding sequence is TGCAGTGCTACAACCGGGACAGGCGTGAGGAATGGCTACACCTTC.

The chain joins TRBV10-2 to TRBJ1-5; D is ambiguous. This CDR3 region has 15 residues. The V gene lost 3 bases and the J gene lost 3 bases, with 12 bases spanning the gap. Germline CDR1 is WSHSY and CDR2 is SAAADI. CDR3 nucleotides: TGCGCCAGCAGTGACCAGGCCGGATCCAATCAGCCCCAGCATTTT. It specifies CASSDQAGSNQPQHF.

This clonotype was seen ten or more times. CDR3 sequence: CASSPGAGNTEAFF. In DNA, the CDR3 is TGTGCCAGCAGCCCGGGGGCGGGGAACACTGAAGCTTTCTTT. The rearrangement joins TRBV6-4 to TRBJ1-1, with D possibly TRBD1 on 6 matching bases. This CDR3 has 14 residues. V dropped 6 bases and J dropped 1 base, with 12 bases sitting between them. The germline V gene has CDR1 MRHNA and CDR2 SNTAGT.

This clonotype was detected many times. The chain carries TRBV5-1 and TRBJ2-1; TRBD1 is a possible D gene (6 bases). Germline values: CDR1 SGHRS, CDR2 YFSETQ. The CDR3 length is 15 residues. V dropped 4 bases and J dropped 0 bases, with 11 bases sitting between them. The CDR3 DNA reads TGCGCCAGCAGCCCGGGACATATCTCCTACAATGAGCAGTTCTTC. Translation: CASSPGHISYNEQFF.

This clonotype has a count of ten or more. This sequence joins TRBV7-9 and TRBJ2-1; 7 nucleotides line up with TRBD2. CDR3 length: 12 residues. V lost 5 bases to trimming and J lost 10 bases; unmatched junction nucleotides: 5. Looked up from germline, CDR1 is SEHNR and CDR2 is FQNEAQ (reference sequence). CDR3 loop: CASSNQAGEQFF. Here the CDR3 DNA reads TGTGCCAGCAGCAACCAAGCGGGGGAGCAGTTCTTC.

This clonotype was detected many times. The V and J genes are TRBV12-3 or TRBV12-4 and TRBJ2-7; D might be TRBD1 or TRBD2, each matching 7 bases. V was cut by 9 bases and J by 4 bases, with 22 bases left in between. The CDR3 extends over 15 amino acids. The chain's CDR3 is CASLRGGGGAYEQYF. The CDR3, as DNA: TGTGCCAGTCTAAGAGGGGGCGGGGGAGCGTACGAGCAGTACTTC.

This clonotype was seen repeatedly, ten times or more. The J gene is TRBJ2-3, the V gene TRBV20-1; perhaps TRBD1 as D (6 bases). The germline V and J ends were trimmed by 0 bases and 6 bases, with 19 bases remaining between them. This CDR3 contains 16 residues. Germline lookup yields CDR1 DFQATT and CDR2 SNEGSKA (reference sequence). The CDR3 nucleotides are TGCAGTGCTAGAGATCCCGGTACAGGGTCGTGGGATACGCAGTATTTT. Its translation: CSARDPGTGSWDTQYF.

Worth noting for this clonotype: A clone one base away is much larger, so this may be a read error. The rearrangement joins TRBV28 to TRBJ1-1; tentative D call: TRBD1 (5 bases). V was pared by 4 bases and J by 3 bases, with 12 bases between. The V gene's germline CDR1 is MDHEN and CDR2 SYDVKM. The CDR3 contains 14 residues. CDR3 bases: TGTGCCAGCAGTTCCGGGGCCGGGGACACTGAAGCTTTCTTT. Translated, it gives CASSSGAGDTEAFF.

This clonotype was seen many times. The chain uses TRBV11-2 and TRBJ2-7; tentatively, D is TRBD1 (8 bases). The CDR3 has 15 amino acids. Between the trimmed V and J ends, which lost 7 bases and 11 bases, there was a span of 27 bases. Per germline, CDR1 SGHAT and CDR2 FQNNGV. As DNA, the CDR3 is TGTGCCAGCACCATATCCGGGACACAGGGGGGGGAAGAGTACTTC. Its translation is CASTISGTQGGEEYF.

This clonotype appeared a few times. J is TRBJ1-3 and V is TRBV28; D might be TRBD1 (5 bases). The V end lost 2 bases, the J end lost 3 bases, and 11 bases lay between the germline ends. In germline, CDR1 is MDHEN, CDR2 SYDVKM. This CDR3 spans 15 amino acids. The CDR3 nucleotides are TGTGCCAGCAGTTTAAGCGGGGGAATTGGAAACACCATATATTTT. Its protein product is CASSLSGGIGNTIYF.

This clonotype has a handful of counts. J is TRBJ2-5 and V is TRBV4-2; a weak D match, TRBD2 (5 bases). The length of the CDR3 is 15 residues. Per the germline V gene, CDR1 is LGHNA and CDR2 is YNFKEQ. V lost 1 base and J lost 5, with 14 bases in between. CDR3 in DNA: TGTGCCAGCAGCCAAGGCGGGCCAGGACGGGAGACCCAGTACTTC. It encodes CASSQGGPGRETQYF.

This clonotype was seen ten or more times. For the CDR3, the DNA is TGTGCCAGCAGTTTACAGATGACAGCGAACACTGAAGCTTTCTTT. It encodes CASSLQMTANTEAFF. The gene calls are TRBV12-3 or TRBV12-4 and TRBJ1-1; a weak D match, TRBD1 (5 bases). Trimming pared 2 bases from V and 1 base from J, leaving 11 bases between. This CDR3 has 15 amino acids.